The 20 T cell receptor beta chains given below trace back to one sample, sequenced in a study of neurological immune-mediated disorders (dated by TCRdb to between 2018 and 2020). Receptor libraries were prepared by 5' RACE. Data came from an Illumina HiSeq 2500. TCRdb reprocessing: public reads trimmed at Q25 with fastp, clones called with MiXCR, in-frame beta chains kept. Rows are unified per CDR3 protein, each entry keeping the most common DNA and genes. This sample lists about 40,000 distinct CDR3 sequences; 2% to 3% were detected once. The top ten clones comprise roughly 2.3% of the sample. Sequenced input: PBMCs. These receptors all stem from a man over 45 with multiple sclerosis.

This clonotype was counted ten times or more. This chain connects TRBV7-9 to TRBJ2-1; 11 bases agree with TRBD2. CDR3 length equals 18 residues. With V trimmed by 5 bases and J by 3 bases, 12 bases remained unmatched. Germline V gene data show CDR1 as SEHNR and CDR2 as FQNEAQ (reference sequence). The CDR3 sequence: CASSPRPGTSGYYNEQFF. In nucleotides, the CDR3 is TGTGCCAGCAGCCCACGTCCCGGGACTAGCGGCTACTACAATGAGCAGTTCTTC. Drawing the rest from reference TRBV7-9 and TRBJ2-1, the complete variable domain is DTGVSQNPRHKITKRGQNVTFRCDPISEHNRLYWYRQTLGQGPEFLTYFQNEAQLEKSRLLSDRFSAERPKGSFSTLEIQRTEQGDSAMYLCASSPRPGTSGYYNEQFFGPGTRLTVL.

At least ten counts were recorded for this clonotype. V gene TRBV6-6 combines with J gene TRBJ1-6, with D possibly being TRBD1 (5 bases). Germline values: CDR1 MNHNY, CDR2 SVGAGI (reference sequence). The CDR3 runs 13 residues. V shed 7 bases and J shed 10 bases, with 14 bases lying between them. The CDR3 protein is CASMRQSESPLHF. CDR3 coding DNA: TGTGCCAGCATGAGACAGTCGGAATCACCCCTCCACTTT.

In the case of this clonotype: Just one base apart from a much larger clone, this may be a read error. DNA for the CDR3: TGCAGTGCTAGAGATAGACGGGGACGGCCGAACAAAGAGCAGTACTTC. This translates into CSARDRRGRPNKEQYF. The V and J genes are TRBV20-1 and TRBJ2-7, with D perhaps being TRBD1 or TRBD2 (5 bases each). The germline V and J ends were trimmed by 0 bases and 7 bases, with 22 bases remaining between them. This CDR3 is 16 amino acids long. Per the germline V gene, CDR1 is DFQATT and CDR2 is SNEGSKA (reference sequence).

This clonotype has at least ten counts. V is TRBV7-2 and J is TRBJ1-1; D unclear. Germline values: CDR1 SGHTA, CDR2 FQGNSA. This CDR3 contains 11 residues. Trimming shortened V by 5 bases and J by 7 bases, and 8 bases separated the two germline ends. The CDR3 region has the DNA TGTGCCAGCAGCCGTCAGCTTGAAGCTTTCTTT. Translated: CASSRQLEAFF.

This clonotype was observed at least ten times. J is TRBJ2-7 and V is TRBV20-1; D is perhaps TRBD2 (5 bases). CDR3 length: 14 amino acids. V lost 3 bases, J lost 3 bases, and 15 bases lay in between. Germline lookup yields CDR1 DFQATT and CDR2 SNEGSKA (reference sequence). The CDR3 reads CSASLTTDFYEQYF. CDR3 nucleotide sequence: TGCAGTGCTAGCCTGACTACGGACTTCTACGAGCAGTACTTC.

This clonotype was observed many times. The junction and the germline gene differ at one end; a read error may be behind it. The J gene is TRBJ1-5, the V gene TRBV20-1, with D possibly being TRBD1 (6 bases). This CDR3 spans 14 amino acids. Germline CDR1 DFQATT, CDR2 SNEGSKA (reference sequence). The CDR3 loop reads CSARWGASNQPQNF. The CDR3, as DNA: TGCAGTGCTAGATGGGGGGCTAGCAATCAGCCCCAGAATTTT.

This clonotype has at least ten counts. The chain is built from TRBV6-5 and TRBJ1-6; 8 bases map to TRBD1. Germline assignment: CDR1 MNHEY and CDR2 SVGAGI. The V segment lost 5 bases and the J segment 7 bases; nucleotides outside the gene matches: 10. The CDR3 covers 16 residues. This chain's CDR3 is CASSPRDRLGNSPLHF. The CDR3 region has the DNA TGTGCCAGCAGTCCGCGGGACAGGCTTGGGAATTCACCCCTCCACTTT.

Many counts were recorded for this clonotype. The chain couples TRBV2 to TRBJ2-7; 8 bases are a match to TRBD2. V shed 5 bases and J 7 bases; nucleotides not matched to a gene: 7. The CDR3 sequence is 13 residues long. Germline V gene sequence: CDR1 SNHLY, CDR2 FYNNEI. The CDR3 coding sequence is TGTGCCAGCAGTCCGGGACTAGGTTTTGAGCAGTACTTC. Its protein product is CASSPGLGFEQYF.

Many counts were recorded for this clonotype. V usage is TRBV5-1 and J usage is TRBJ2-7; D is uncertain. Deletions cut 4 bases from V and 2 bases from J, with 16 bases between. The CDR3 has 15 residues. Germline V gene data show CDR1 as SGHRS and CDR2 as YFSETQ. CDR3 sequence: CASSLIDASTYEQYF. DNA for the CDR3: TGCGCCAGCAGCCTTATTGACGCATCCACCTACGAGCAGTACTTC.

This clonotype was observed many times. The chain combines TRBV5-1 with TRBJ1-1; no firm D call. The CDR3 is 14 residues long. Trimming pared 2 bases from V and 1 base from J, leaving 9 bases between. Germline CDR1 SGHRS, CDR2 YFSETQ. CDR3 DNA sequence: TGCGCCAGCAGCTTCTATGACAAGAACACTGAAGCTTTCTTT. Its protein is CASSFYDKNTEAFF.

This clonotype was recorded many times. CDR3 amino acids: CASSIGTGIEQFF. CDR3 DNA sequence: TGTGCCAGTAGTATAGGTACAGGCATTGAGCAGTTCTTC. The gene calls are TRBV19 and TRBJ2-1, with a possible D match to TRBD1 (5 bases). Germline-derived CDR1 and CDR2 are LNHDA and SQIVND (reference sequence). Deletions cut 1 base from V and 9 bases from J, with 10 bases between. The CDR3 consists of 13 residues.

Many counts were recorded for this clonotype. The chain links TRBV20-1 to TRBJ2-3; TRBD2 matches 8 bases. This CDR3 spans 14 amino acids. From germline, CDR1 is DFQATT and CDR2 SNEGSKA (reference sequence). V lost 5 bases, J lost 4 bases, and 8 bases stayed unmatched. The CDR3 DNA reads TGCAGTGCTTACCTCGGGGGGGCCTCAGATACGCAGTATTTT. It is translated as CSAYLGGASDTQYF.

Ten or more counts support this clonotype. The germline gene is not matched at one end of the junction; a read error may be the cause. V is TRBV6-5 and J is TRBJ1-6; TRBD1 matches 8 bases. From germline, CDR1 is MNHEY and CDR2 SVGAGI. The CDR3 is 16 amino acids. This chain's CDR3 is CASSKTGVIMDSPLNF. The DNA for the CDR3 is TGTGCCAGCAGTAAGACAGGGGTCATTATGGATTCACCCCTCAACTTT.

This clonotype has a count of ten or more. The rearrangement links TRBV6-2 or TRBV6-3 to TRBJ1-1; D gene unclear. V lost 6 bases, J lost 4 bases, and 18 bases lay in between. Germline V gene data show CDR1 as MNHEY and CDR2 as SVGEGT. CDR3 length: 15 amino acids. The CDR3 sequence: CASRTFQATITEAFF. Written as DNA, the CDR3 is TGTGCCAGCAGAACCTTCCAGGCGACGATCACTGAAGCTTTCTTT.

There are many counts of this clonotype. The rearrangement uses TRBV5-1 and TRBJ1-1; D not resolved. Per germline, CDR1 SGHRS and CDR2 YFSETQ. CDR3 length equals 12 residues. The ends were cut back, 0 bases at V and 3 bases at J, with 3 bases in the middle. Written as DNA, the CDR3 is TGCGCCAGCAGCTTGGACCACACTGAAGCTTTCTTT. It specifies CASSLDHTEAFF.

This clonotype was found many times. At one of its ends the junction is not consistent with the germline gene, which may arise from a read error. V and J are TRBV5-8 and TRBJ1-5, with 7 positions matching TRBD1. CDR3 size: 15 residues. Germline V gene data show CDR1 as SGHTS and CDR2 as YDEGEE. This CDR3 reads CASSFTGATYQPQNF. The CDR3 DNA follows: TGTGCCAGCAGCTTCACAGGGGCGACCTATCAGCCCCAGAATTTT.

In its sample, this clonotype was seen many times. This sequence may be a read error, since a much larger clone differs from it by one base. This rearrangement joins TRBV12-3 or TRBV12-4 to TRBJ2-3; D gene unclear. The CDR3 is made up of 13 amino acids. V was clipped by 0 bases and J by 4 bases, with 5 bases between them. This chain's CDR3 is CASSLATSDTQYF. CDR3 DNA sequence: TGTGCCAGCAGTTTAGCAACCTCAGATACGCAGTATTTT.

This clonotype was seen ten or more times. This sequence joins TRBV6-2 or TRBV6-3 and TRBJ1-6; D remains unclear. Germline CDR1 and CDR2: MNHEY and SVGEGT. The V end was cut by 2 bases, the J end by 15 bases, with 8 bases between. CDR3 length: 11 amino acids. The DNA for the CDR3 is TGTGCCAGCAGTTACGGGCGGCACCTCCACTTT. As protein: CASSYGRHLHF.

At least ten counts were recorded for this clonotype. The chain carries TRBV20-1 and TRBJ2-7; D remains unclear. Germline V gene lookup returns CDR1 DFQATT and CDR2 SNEGSKA (reference sequence). V was clipped by 0 bases and J by 0 bases, with 9 bases between them. The CDR3 runs to 14 residues. The CDR3 nucleotides read TGCAGTGCTAGAGATGTTGGGGTCTCCTACGAGCAGTACTTC. It specifies CSARDVGVSYEQYF.

This clonotype was recorded many times. CDR3 sequence reads: CASSFTTSISETQYF. The CDR3 DNA sequence: TGCGCCAGCAGCTTTACCACGAGTATTTCAGAGACCCAGTACTTC. V and J are TRBV5-1 and TRBJ2-5; unclear D gene. Germline assignment: CDR1 SGHRS and CDR2 YFSETQ. V lost 2 bases to trimming and J lost 4 bases, with 15 bases between them. The CDR3 totals 15 residues.